This TCR beta chain was identified during a study of T cell repertoires in cytomegalovirus infection. TCRdb ran MiXCR on the reads and lists one entry per CDR3 protein. The sample includes about 740,000 distinct CDR3 sequences, less than 40% of them seen just once. Per germline, CDR1 SGHTA and CDR2 FQGNSA. The CDR3 has 14 residues. V lost 0 bases and J 2 bases, leaving 6 bases between the germline ends. The clonotype was recovered from a human donor in good health (CMV status not recorded). Some clones in this sample may be carry-over from other donors' samples. This chain links TRBV7-2 with TRBJ2-3; D remains unclear. The sequencing input was PBMCs. The CDR3 bases are TGTGCCAGCAGCTTAGCGACGGCCACAGATACGCAGTATTTT. This encodes CASSLATATDTQYF. Together with reference TRBV7-2 and TRBJ2-3, the CDR3 gives the full variable domain: GAGVSQSPSNKVTEKGKDVELRCDPISGHTALYWYRQSLGQGLEFLIYFQGNSAPDKSGLPSDRFSAERTGGSVSTLTIQRTQQEDSAVYLCASSLATATDTQYFGPGTRLTVL.